The clone carrying this T cell receptor beta chain was found once. Unmatched junction bases numbered 4, after V lost 3 bases and J lost 6 bases. This CDR3 region has 14 residues. The germline gives CDR1 LNHDA, CDR2 SQIVND (reference sequence). This record belongs to a study of control samples from healthy donors and cancer patients. Method: immunoSEQ multiplex PCR; TCRdb's copy keeps in-frame clones and lacks some. The data show some 410,000 clones, with around nine tenths seen just once and 5% to 7% held by the top ten. This clonotype was sampled from a man aged 40-49 years with head and neck cancer. Specimen: PBMCs. The chain couples TRBV19 to TRBJ2-1; the match to TRBD1 covers 8 bases. CDR3 region: CASSIQGAVNEQFF. The CDR3 region has the DNA TGTGCCAGTAGTATCCAGGGGGCCGTCAATGAGCAGTTCTTC.